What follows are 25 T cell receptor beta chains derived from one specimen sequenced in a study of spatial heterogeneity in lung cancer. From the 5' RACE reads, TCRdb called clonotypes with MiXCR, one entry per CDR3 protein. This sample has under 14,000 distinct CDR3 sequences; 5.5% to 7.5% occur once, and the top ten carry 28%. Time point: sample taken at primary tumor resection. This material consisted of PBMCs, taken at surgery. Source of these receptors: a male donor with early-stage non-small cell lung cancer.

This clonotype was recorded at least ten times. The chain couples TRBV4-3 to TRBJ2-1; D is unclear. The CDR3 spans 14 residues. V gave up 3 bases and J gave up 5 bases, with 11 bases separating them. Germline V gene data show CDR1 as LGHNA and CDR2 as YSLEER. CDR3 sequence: CASSHQYGDNEQFF. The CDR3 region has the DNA TGCGCCAGCAGCCATCAATATGGGGACAATGAGCAGTTCTTC.

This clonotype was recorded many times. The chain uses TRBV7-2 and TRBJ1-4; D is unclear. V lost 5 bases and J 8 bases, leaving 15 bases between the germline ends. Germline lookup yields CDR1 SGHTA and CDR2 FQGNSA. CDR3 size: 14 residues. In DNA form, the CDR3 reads TGTGCCAGCAGCCGCGGCGAAGGAGGAGAAAAACTGTTTTTT. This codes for CASSRGEGGEKLFF.

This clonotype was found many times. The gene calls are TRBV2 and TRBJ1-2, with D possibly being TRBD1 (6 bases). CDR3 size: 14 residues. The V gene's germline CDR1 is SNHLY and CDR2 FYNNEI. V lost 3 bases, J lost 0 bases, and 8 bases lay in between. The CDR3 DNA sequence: TGTGCCAGCAGTGAGGGGGGCCCTAACTATGGCTACACCTTC. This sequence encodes CASSEGGPNYGYTF. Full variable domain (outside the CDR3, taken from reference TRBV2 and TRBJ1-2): EPEVTQTPSHQVTQMGQEVILRCVPISNHLYFYWYRQILGQKVEFLVSFYNNEISEKSEIFDDQFSVERPDGSNFTLKIRSTKLEDSAMYFCASSEGGPNYGYTFGSGTRLTVV.

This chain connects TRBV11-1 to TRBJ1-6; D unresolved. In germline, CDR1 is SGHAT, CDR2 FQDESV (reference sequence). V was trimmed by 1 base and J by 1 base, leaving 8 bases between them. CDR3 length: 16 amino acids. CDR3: CASSLGVRSYNSPLHF. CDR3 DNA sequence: TGTGCCAGCAGCTTAGGGGTGCGTTCCTATAATTCACCCCTCCACTTT.

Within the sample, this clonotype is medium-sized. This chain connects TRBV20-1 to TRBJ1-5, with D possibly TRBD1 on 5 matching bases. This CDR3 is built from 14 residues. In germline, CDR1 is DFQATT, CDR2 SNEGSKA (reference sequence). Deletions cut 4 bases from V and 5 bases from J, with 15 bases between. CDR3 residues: CSAKHTPGDQPQHF. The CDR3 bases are TGCAGTGCTAAACACACCCCGGGGGATCAGCCCCAGCATTTT.

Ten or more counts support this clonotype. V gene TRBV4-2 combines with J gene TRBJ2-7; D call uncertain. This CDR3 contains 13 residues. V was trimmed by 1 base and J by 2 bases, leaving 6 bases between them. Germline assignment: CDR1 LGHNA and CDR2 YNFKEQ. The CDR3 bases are TGTGCCAGCAGCCAAGGAGGTGCCTACGAGCAGTACTTC. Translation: CASSQGGAYEQYF.

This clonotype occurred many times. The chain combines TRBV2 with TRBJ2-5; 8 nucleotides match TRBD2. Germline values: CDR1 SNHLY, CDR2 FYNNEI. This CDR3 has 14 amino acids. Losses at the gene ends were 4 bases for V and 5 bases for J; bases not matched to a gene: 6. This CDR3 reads CASSAAGGVETQYF. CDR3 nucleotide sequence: TGTGCCAGCAGTGCCGCGGGGGGTGTGGAGACCCAGTACTTC.

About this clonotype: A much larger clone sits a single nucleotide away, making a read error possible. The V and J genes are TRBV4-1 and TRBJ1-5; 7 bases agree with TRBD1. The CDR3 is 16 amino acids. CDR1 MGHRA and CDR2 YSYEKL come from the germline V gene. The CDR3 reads CARSQMSGQPNQPQHF. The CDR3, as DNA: TGCGCCAGGAGCCAAATGTCGGGACAGCCCAATCAGCCCCAGCATTTT.

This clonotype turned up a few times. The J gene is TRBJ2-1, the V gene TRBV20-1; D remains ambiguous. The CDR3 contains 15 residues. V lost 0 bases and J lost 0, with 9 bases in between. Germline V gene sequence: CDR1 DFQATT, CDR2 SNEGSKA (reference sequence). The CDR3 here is CSAREGLSSYNEQFF. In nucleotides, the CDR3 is TGCAGTGCTAGAGAAGGGCTGAGCTCCTACAATGAGCAGTTCTTC.

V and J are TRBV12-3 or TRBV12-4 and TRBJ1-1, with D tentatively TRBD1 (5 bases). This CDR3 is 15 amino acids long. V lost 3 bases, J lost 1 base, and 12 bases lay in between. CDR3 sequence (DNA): TGTGCCAGCAGTTTGAGTCATCAGGGGAACACTGAAGCTTTCTTT. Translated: CASSLSHQGNTEAFF.

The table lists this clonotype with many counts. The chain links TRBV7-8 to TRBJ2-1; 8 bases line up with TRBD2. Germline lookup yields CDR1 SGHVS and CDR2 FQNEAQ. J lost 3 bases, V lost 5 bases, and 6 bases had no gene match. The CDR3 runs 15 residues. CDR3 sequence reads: CASSPGGQGYNEQFF. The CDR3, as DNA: TGTGCCAGCAGCCCGGGGGGGCAGGGCTACAATGAGCAGTTCTTC.

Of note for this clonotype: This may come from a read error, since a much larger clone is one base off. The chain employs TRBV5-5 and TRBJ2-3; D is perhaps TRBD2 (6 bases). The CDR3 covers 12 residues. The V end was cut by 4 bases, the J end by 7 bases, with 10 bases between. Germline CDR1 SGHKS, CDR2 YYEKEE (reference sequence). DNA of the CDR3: TGTGCCAGCAGCACTAGCAGAAATACGCAGTATTTT. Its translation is CASSTSRNTQYF.

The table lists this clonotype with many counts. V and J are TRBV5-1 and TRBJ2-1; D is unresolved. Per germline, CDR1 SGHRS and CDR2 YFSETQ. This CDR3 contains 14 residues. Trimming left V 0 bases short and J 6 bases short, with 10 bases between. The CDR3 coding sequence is TGCGCCAGCAGCTTGGAAGCTCATTCCAATGAGCAGTTCTTC. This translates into CASSLEAHSNEQFF.

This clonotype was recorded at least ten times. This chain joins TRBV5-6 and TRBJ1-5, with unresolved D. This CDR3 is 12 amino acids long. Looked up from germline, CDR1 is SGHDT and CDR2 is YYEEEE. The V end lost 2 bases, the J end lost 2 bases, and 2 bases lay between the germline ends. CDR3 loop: CASSFGNQPQHF. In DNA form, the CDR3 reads TGTGCCAGCAGCTTCGGCAATCAGCCCCAGCATTTT.

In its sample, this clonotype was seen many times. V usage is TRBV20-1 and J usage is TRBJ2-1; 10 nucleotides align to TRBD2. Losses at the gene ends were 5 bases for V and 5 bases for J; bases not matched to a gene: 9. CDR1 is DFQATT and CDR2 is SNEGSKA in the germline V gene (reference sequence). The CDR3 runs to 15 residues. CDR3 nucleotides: TGCAGTGCTCAGAATCTAGCGGGAGCTGACAATGAGCAGTTCTTC. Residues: CSAQNLAGADNEQFF.

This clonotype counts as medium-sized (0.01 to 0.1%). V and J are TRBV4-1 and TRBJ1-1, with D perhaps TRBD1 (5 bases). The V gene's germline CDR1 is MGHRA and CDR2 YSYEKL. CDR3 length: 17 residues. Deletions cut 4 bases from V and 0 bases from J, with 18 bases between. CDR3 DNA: TGCGCCAGCAGCCCGGGACGGGTGACTGACATGAACACTGAAGCTTTCTTT. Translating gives CASSPGRVTDMNTEAFF.

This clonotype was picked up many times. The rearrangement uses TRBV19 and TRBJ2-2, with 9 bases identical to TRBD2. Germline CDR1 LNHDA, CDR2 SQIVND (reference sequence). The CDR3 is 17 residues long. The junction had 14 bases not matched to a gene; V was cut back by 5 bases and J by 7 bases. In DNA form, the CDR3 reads TGTGCCAGTAGTTCCGGCGGGGGGGACCGGCGGAACGGGGAGCTGTTTTTT. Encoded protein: CASSSGGGDRRNGELFF.

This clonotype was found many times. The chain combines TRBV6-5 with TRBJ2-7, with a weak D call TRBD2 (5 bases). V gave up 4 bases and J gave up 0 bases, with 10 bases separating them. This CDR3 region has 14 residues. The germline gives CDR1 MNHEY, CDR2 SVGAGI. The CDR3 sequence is CASSWNGGSYEQYF. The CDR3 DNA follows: TGTGCCAGCAGTTGGAACGGAGGCTCCTACGAGCAGTACTTC.

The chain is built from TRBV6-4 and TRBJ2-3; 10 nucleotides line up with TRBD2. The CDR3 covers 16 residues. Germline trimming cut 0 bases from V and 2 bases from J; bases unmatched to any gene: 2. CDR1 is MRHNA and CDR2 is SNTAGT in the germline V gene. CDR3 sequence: CASSDSAGGATDTQYF. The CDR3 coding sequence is TGTGCCAGCAGTGACTCAGCGGGAGGGGCCACAGATACGCAGTATTTT.

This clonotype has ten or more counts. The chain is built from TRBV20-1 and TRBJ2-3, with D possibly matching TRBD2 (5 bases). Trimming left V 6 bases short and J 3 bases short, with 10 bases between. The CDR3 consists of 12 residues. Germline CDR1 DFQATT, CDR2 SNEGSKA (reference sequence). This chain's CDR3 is CSASSRTDTQYF. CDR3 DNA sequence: TGCAGTGCGTCTAGCCGAACAGATACGCAGTATTTT.

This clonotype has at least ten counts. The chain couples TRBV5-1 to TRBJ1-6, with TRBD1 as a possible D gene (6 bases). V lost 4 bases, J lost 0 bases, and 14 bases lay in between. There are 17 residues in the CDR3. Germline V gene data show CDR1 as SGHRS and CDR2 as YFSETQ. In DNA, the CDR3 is TGCGCCAGCAGCCGACAGGAAACAAGCTCCTATAATTCACCCCTCCACTTT. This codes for CASSRQETSSYNSPLHF.

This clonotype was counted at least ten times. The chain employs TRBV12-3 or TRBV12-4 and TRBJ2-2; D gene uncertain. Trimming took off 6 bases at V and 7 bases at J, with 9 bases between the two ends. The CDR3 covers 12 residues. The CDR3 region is CASRPTGGELFF. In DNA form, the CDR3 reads TGTGCCAGCAGGCCGACTGGCGGGGAGCTGTTTTTT.

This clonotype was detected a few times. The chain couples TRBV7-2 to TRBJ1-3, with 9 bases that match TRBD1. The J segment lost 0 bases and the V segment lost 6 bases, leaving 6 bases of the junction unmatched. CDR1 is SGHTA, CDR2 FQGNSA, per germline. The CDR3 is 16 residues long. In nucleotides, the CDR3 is TGTGCCAGCAGTCGTGTGGGACAGGGCTCTGGAAACACCATATATTTT. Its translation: CASSRVGQGSGNTIYF.

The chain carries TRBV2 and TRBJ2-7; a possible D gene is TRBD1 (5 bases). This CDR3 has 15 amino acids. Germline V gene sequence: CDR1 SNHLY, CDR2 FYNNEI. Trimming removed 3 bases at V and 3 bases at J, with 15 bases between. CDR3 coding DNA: TGTGCCAGCAGTGACTCCTCAGGGTCTTACTACGAGCAGTACTTC. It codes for CASSDSSGSYYEQYF.

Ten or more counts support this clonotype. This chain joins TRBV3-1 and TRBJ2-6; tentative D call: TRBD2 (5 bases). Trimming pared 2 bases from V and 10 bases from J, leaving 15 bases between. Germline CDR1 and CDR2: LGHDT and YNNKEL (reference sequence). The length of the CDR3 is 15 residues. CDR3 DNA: TGTGCCAGCAGCCAAACGGGGAGCCGAGGAAACGTCCTGACTTTC. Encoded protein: CASSQTGSRGNVLTF.